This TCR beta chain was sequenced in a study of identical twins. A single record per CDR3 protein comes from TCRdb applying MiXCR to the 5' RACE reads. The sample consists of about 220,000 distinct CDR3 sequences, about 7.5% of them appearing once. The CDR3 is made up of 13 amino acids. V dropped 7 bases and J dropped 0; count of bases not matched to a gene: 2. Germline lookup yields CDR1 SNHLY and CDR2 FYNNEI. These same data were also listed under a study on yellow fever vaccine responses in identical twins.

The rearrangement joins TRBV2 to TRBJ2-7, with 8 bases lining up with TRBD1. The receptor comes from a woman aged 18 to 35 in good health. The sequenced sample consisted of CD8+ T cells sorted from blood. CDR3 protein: CASTGQDSYEQYF. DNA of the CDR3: TGTGCCAGCACGGGACAGGACTCCTACGAGCAGTACTTC.